The 18 T cell receptor beta chains in this list originate from one sample, sequenced in a study of blood T cells in healthy people across ages (dated by TCRdb to about 2015). The method behind the library was 5' RACE. Sequenced using an Illumina HiSeq 2500. The second PCR ran for about 6 to 12 cycles and used a J-beta primer mix along with a sample-barcoded 5' primer. TCRdb applied fastp at Q25 and MiXCR to the public reads, then kept only in-frame beta chains. Identical CDR3 protein sequences are pooled into one entry, listed with their most common genes and DNA. The sample yields around 1.5 million distinct CDR3 sequences; approximately 59% were counted once. 6.7% of the sample lies in the top ten. The source material was blood. The receptors originated from a man younger than 30 in good health.

This clonotype was seen more than once but under ten times. The CDR3 DNA follows: TGTGCCAGCAGCCAAGAGGTGGATGACATTCAGTACTTC. It encodes CASSQEVDDIQYF. The rearrangement uses TRBV4-2 and TRBJ2-4, with D unresolved. CDR1 is LGHNA, CDR2 YNFKEQ, per germline. This CDR3 spans 13 amino acids. V lost 0 bases to trimming and J lost 8 bases, with 8 bases between them.

This clonotype was observed a handful of times. CDR3 sequence reads: CAISTGQETQYF. The CDR3 nucleotides are TGTGCCATCAGCACAGGGCAGGAGACCCAGTACTTC. The J gene is TRBJ2-5, the V gene TRBV10-3; the D gene is possibly TRBD1 (6 bases). The CDR3 runs 12 residues. Germline V gives CDR1 ENHRY, CDR2 SYGVKD. The ends were cut back, 6 bases at V and 5 bases at J, with 10 bases in the middle.

The sample holds a few counts of this clonotype. The genes are TRBV7-2 and TRBJ1-6; a possible D gene is TRBD1 (6 bases). Trimming stripped 2 bases from V and 7 bases from J, with 9 bases between. The germline CDR1 and CDR2 sequences are SGHTA and FQGNSA. The length of the CDR3 is 14 residues. The CDR3 bases are TGTGCCAGCAGCTTAAGGACAGCGAATTCACCCCTCCACTTT. This encodes CASSLRTANSPLHF. The full variable domain, in which reference TRBV7-2 and TRBJ1-6 provide the parts outside the CDR3, is GAGVSQSPSNKVTEKGKDVELRCDPISGHTALYWYRQSLGQGLEFLIYFQGNSAPDKSGLPSDRFSAERTGGSVSTLTIQRTQQEDSAVYLCASSLRTANSPLHFGNGTRLTVT.

The chain uses TRBV7-9 and TRBJ2-4, with D possibly being TRBD1 (5 bases). This CDR3 has 17 amino acids. CDR1 and CDR2 (germline): SEHNR, FQNEAQ (reference sequence). V lost 5 bases and J lost 0, with 17 bases in between. The CDR3 sequence: CASSPLTGSVAKNIQYF. CDR3 sequence (DNA): TGTGCCAGCAGCCCGCTCACAGGTTCTGTAGCCAAAAACATTCAGTACTTC.

V is TRBV6-5 and J is TRBJ1-2; TRBD1 aligns across 10 bases. The germline V gene encodes CDR1 MNHEY and CDR2 SVGAGI. The CDR3 is made up of 13 amino acids. Trimming at V came to 6 bases and at J to 8 bases, leaving 6 bases not matched to a gene. In DNA, the CDR3 is TGTGCCAGCAGGAGACAGGGGGCGGAAGGCTACACCTTC. This translates into CASRRQGAEGYTF.

This clonotype was seen a few times. This chain links TRBV20-1 with TRBJ2-1, with a tentative D call TRBD2 (6 bases). This CDR3 contains 17 residues. CDR1 and CDR2 from the germline V gene are DFQATT and SNEGSKA (reference sequence). Trimming removed 0 bases at V and 0 bases at J, with 15 bases between. The CDR3 region has the DNA TGCAGTGCTAGAGATCGGGGCGGGGTTTACTCCTACAATGAGCAGTTCTTC. It is translated as CSARDRGGVYSYNEQFF.

This rearrangement joins TRBV3-1 to TRBJ2-7; possibly TRBD2 for D (6 bases). The better agreement between TRBJ2-5 and the DNA end casts doubt on the J call. Germline assignment: CDR1 LGHDT and CDR2 YNNKEL (reference sequence). The CDR3 contains 15 residues. CDR3 amino acids: CASSPGTRVPETQYF. For the CDR3, the DNA is TGTGCCAGCAGCCCTGGGACTCGAGTGCCAGAGACCCAGTACTTC.

This rearrangement joins TRBV20-1 to TRBJ2-7; D is perhaps TRBD2 (5 bases). Trimming shortened V by 3 bases and J by 0 bases, and 15 bases separated the two germline ends. The CDR3 totals 15 residues. Looked up from germline, CDR1 is DFQATT and CDR2 is SNEGSKA (reference sequence). In DNA, the CDR3 is TGCAGTGCTAGTTCCGGGGTACTCAGCTCCTACGAGCAGTACTTC. Amino acids: CSASSGVLSSYEQYF.

The chain has TRBV30 and TRBJ2-7; D is possibly TRBD1 (6 bases). The V end was cut by 1 base, the J end by 0 bases, with 13 bases between. The CDR3 sequence is 15 residues long. From germline, CDR1 is GTSNPN and CDR2 SVGIG (reference sequence). CDR3 DNA: TGTGCCTGGAGTGCCCGGACAGACTACTCCTACGAGCAGTACTTC. Encoded protein: CAWSARTDYSYEQYF.

This clonotype was observed a single time. The V gene is TRBV12-3 or TRBV12-4, the J gene TRBJ2-5, with D hard to call. The V end was cut by 3 bases, the J end by 0 bases, with 5 bases between. This CDR3 has 13 amino acids. CDR3 amino acids: CASSFGDQETQYF. The CDR3 DNA is TGTGCCAGCAGTTTCGGAGACCAAGAGACCCAGTACTTC.

This clonotype was seen only a few times. The rearrangement joins TRBV20-1 to TRBJ2-5, with 8 positions matching TRBD1. Trimming at V came to 5 bases and at J to 1 base, leaving 0 bases not matched to a gene. Germline CDR1 and CDR2: DFQATT and SNEGSKA (reference sequence). The CDR3 length is 12 residues. CDR3 sequence (DNA): TGCAGTGCTGGGACAGGCCAAGAGACCCAGTACTTC. This encodes CSAGTGQETQYF.

Turning to this clonotype: One end of the junction fails to match germline, which may point to a read error. This sequence joins TRBV20-1 and TRBJ1-6; D unresolved. The CDR3 is 13 residues long. CDR1 DFQATT and CDR2 SNEGSKA come from the germline V gene (reference sequence). CDR3 region: CSARGTDNSPHHF. CDR3 DNA: TGCAGTGCTAGAGGGACGGATAATTCACCCCACCACTTT.

This sequence joins TRBV20-1 and TRBJ2-5; a possible D gene is TRBD1 (6 bases). CDR3 length equals 12 residues. Germline CDR1 DFQATT, CDR2 SNEGSKA (reference sequence). V was trimmed by 5 bases and J by 6 bases, leaving 13 bases between them. CDR3 nucleotides: TGCAGTGCTCTACCCTGGGGGCAGACCCAGTACTTC. Translated: CSALPWGQTQYF.

This clonotype was detected only once. The J gene is TRBJ1-4, the V gene TRBV7-4; D is possibly TRBD1 (5 bases). This CDR3 region has 14 residues. The germline V and J ends were trimmed by 3 bases and 8 bases, with 13 bases remaining between them. Germline values: CDR1 SGHVT, CDR2 SQSDAQ. CDR3 loop: CASSLFREWEKLFF. CDR3 sequence (DNA): TGTGCCAGCAGCTTGTTCAGGGAATGGGAAAAACTGTTTTTT.

This rearrangement joins TRBV7-2 to TRBJ2-3; 9 bases are a match to TRBD2. V lost 1 base, J lost 14 bases, and 16 bases stayed unmatched. The germline gives CDR1 SGHTA, CDR2 FQGNSA. This CDR3 contains 16 residues. DNA of the CDR3: TGTGCCAGCAGCTTAGTTTCCGGTACCCCAGCGGGGGGTGGGTATTTT. Amino acids: CASSLVSGTPAGGGYF.

The rearrangement uses TRBV20-1 and TRBJ2-1; D gene ambiguous. The CDR3 has 14 residues. With 4 bases removed from V and 0 bases from J, the gap between germline ends came to 10 bases. The germline CDR1 and CDR2 sequences are DFQATT and SNEGSKA (reference sequence). CDR3 sequence reads: CSAIRANSYNEQFF. The CDR3 coding sequence is TGCAGTGCTATTCGGGCTAACTCCTACAATGAGCAGTTCTTC.

The chain joins TRBV12-3 or TRBV12-4 to TRBJ1-2; D is undetermined. Trimming cost V 3 bases and J 8 bases, with 16 bases left between them. The CDR3 extends over 14 amino acids. The CDR3 DNA sequence: TGTGCCAGCAGTTTCGGGGAAGCAAATGGGGGCTACACCTTC. Translating gives CASSFGEANGGYTF.

In DNA, the CDR3 is TGTGCCAGCAGCATCCAGGGGAAGATCTACGAGCAGTACTTC. Protein: CASSIQGKIYEQYF. This sequence joins TRBV5-4 and TRBJ2-7; the D gene is possibly TRBD1 (6 bases). CDR1 is SGHNT and CDR2 is YYREEE in the germline V gene (reference sequence). Deletions cut 4 bases from V and 3 bases from J, with 14 bases between. This CDR3 contains 14 residues.